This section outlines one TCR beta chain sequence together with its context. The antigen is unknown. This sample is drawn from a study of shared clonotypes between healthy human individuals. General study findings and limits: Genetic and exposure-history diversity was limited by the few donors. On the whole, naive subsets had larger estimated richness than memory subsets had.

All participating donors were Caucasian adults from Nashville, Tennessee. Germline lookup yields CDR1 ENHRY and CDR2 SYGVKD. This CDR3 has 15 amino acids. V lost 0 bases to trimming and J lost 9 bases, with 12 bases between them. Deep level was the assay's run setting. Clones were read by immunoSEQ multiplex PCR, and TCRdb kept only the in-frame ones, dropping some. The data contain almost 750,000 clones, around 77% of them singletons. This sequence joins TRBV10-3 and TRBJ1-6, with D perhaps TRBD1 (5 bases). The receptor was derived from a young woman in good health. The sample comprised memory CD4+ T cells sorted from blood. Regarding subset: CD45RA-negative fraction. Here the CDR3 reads CAISESGIGASPLHF. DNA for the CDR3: TGTGCCATCAGTGAGTCCGGGATAGGGGCTTCACCCCTCCACTTT.